This TCR beta chain was sequenced during a study of vaccination and CD4 T cells after COVID-19. V lost 3 bases to trimming and J lost 1 base, with 6 bases between them. The CDR3 extends over 12 amino acids. Germline CDR1 and CDR2: DFQATT and SNEGSKA (reference sequence). This clonotype has just one count. The antigen is unknown. Regarding time point: late sampling 161 to 241 days after vaccination in a few convalescent patients. Treatment defined: roughly 10-day PBMC culture with coronavirus spike peptide pools or control peptides (ViraFEST assay). The Oncomine TCR Beta short-read assay generated sequence data from the DNA of cultured CD4+ T cells. TCRdb analysed the PCR reads with MiXCR anew, one entry per CDR3 protein. The sample lists tens of thousands of distinct CDR3 sequences, around a third occurring once.

The material sequenced was CD4+ T cells from blood, cultured in vitro, taken about 7 months after SARS-CoV-2 vaccination. The receptor comes from a human donor who had recovered from COVID-19. V usage is TRBV20-1 and J usage is TRBJ1-1; TRBD1 is a possible D gene (5 bases). In DNA form, the CDR3 reads TGCAGTGCTAGTGACAGGAACACTGAAGCTTTCTTT. Its protein product is CSASDRNTEAFF.